The sample holds many counts of the clone carrying this T cell receptor (beta chain). Its antigen is undetermined. This record belongs to a study of response to subunit inactivated influenza vaccine. Overall study findings and caveats: The authors proposed limited new T cell recruitment per seasonal influenza vaccination.

The V and J ends lost 2 bases and 2 bases respectively, with 10 bases between them. The CDR3 consists of 14 residues. TCRdb reanalysed the RT-PCR reads using MiXCR and keeps one entry per CDR3 protein. The table has hundreds of thousands of distinct CDR3 sequences, 14% seen once; the top ten hold 7.6%. The sample in question was PBMCs from blood, obtained about 14 days before vaccination. The TCR sequence derives from a man between 50 and 59 years old who received an inactivated influenza vaccine. The J gene is TRBJ2-7, the V gene TRBV12-3 or TRBV12-4, with D possibly matching TRBD1 (6 bases). The chain's CDR3 is CASSLSTGPYEQYF. The CDR3 DNA is TGTGCCAGCAGTTTATCAACAGGGCCCTACGAGCAGTACTTC.